This T cell receptor (beta chain) was sequenced during a study of cytomegalovirus exposure and HLA in healthy donors. This clone was seen only once. Vbeta (60) and Jbeta (13) primers were used in the PCR. The method was immunoSEQ multiplex PCR; TCRdb's version includes in-frame clones alone and lacks a portion of them. This table holds some 120,000 clones, just under 75% found once. This CDR3 comprises 14 residues. V dropped 4 bases and J dropped 5 bases, with 15 bases sitting between them. CDR1 SGHVS and CDR2 FNYEAQ come from the germline V gene. This TCR derives from a human donor in good health. This rearrangement joins TRBV7-6 to TRBJ2-7, with D unresolved. Sequenced input: PBMCs. Written as DNA, the CDR3 is TGTGCCAGCAGCTCGACAACGGTGGTGAACGAGCAGTACTTC. This encodes CASSSTTVVNEQYF.